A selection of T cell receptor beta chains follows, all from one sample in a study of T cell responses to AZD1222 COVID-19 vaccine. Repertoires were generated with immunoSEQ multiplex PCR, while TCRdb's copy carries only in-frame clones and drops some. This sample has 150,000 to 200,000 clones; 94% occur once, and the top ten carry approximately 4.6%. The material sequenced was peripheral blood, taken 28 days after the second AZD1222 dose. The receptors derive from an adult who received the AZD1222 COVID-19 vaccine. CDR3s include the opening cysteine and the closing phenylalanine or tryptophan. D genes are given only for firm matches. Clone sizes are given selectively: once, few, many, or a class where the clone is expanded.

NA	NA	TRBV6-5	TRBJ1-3	CASSYSRTGLNTIYF	TGTGCCAGCAGTTACTCTCGCACAGGTCTAAACACCATATATTTT
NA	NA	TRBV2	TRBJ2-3	CASSETEEVGTDTQYF	TGTGCCAGCAGTGAGACTGAGGAGGTAGGCACAGATACGCAGTATTTT
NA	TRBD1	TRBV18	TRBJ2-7	CASSPTFREVDRAPYEQYF	TGTGCCAGCTCACCGACTTTCCGAGAGGTTGACAGGGCCCCCTACGAGCAGTACTTC
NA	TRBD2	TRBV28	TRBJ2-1	CASRPSGVFLHEQFF	TGTGCCAGCAGACCTAGCGGGGTTTTCCTCCATGAGCAGTTCTTC
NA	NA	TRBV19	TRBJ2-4	CASSRTPQGKGNIQYF	TGTGCCAGTAGCCGCACGCCTCAGGGGAAGGGAAACATTCAGTACTTC
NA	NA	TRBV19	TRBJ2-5	CASSISWIRETQYF	TGTGCCAGTAGTATTTCTTGGATCCGAGAGACCCAGTACTTC
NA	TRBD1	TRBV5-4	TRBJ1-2	CASSTGQGQHTF	TGTGCCAGCAGCACGGGACAGGGTCAGCACACCTTC
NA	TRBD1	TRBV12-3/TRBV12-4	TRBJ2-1	CASSSIRGIEQFF	TGTGCCAGCAGTTCCATCAGGGGGATCGAGCAGTTCTTC
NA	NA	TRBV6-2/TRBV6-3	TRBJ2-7	CASSYGGQSISPHEQYF	TGTGCCAGCAGTTACGGTGGACAGTCCATATCTCCCCACGAGCAGTACTTC
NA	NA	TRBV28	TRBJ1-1	CASRFTGWAFF	TGTGCCAGCAGATTCACAGGGTGGGCTTTCTTT
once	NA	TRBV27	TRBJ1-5	CASSLLNGPQHF	TGTGCCAGCAGTTTGCTCAATGGGCCCCAGCATTTT
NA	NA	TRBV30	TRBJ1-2	CAWRGGTKTYYGYTF	TGTGCCTGGAGAGGCGGAACGAAAACCTACTATGGCTACACCTTC
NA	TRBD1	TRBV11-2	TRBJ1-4	CASSPGGTTNEKLFF	TGTGCCAGCAGCCCAGGGGGGACTACTAATGAAAAACTGTTTTTT
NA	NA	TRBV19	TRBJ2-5	CAGARALGETQYF	TGTGCCGGCGCGAGAGCCCTAGGAGAGACCCAGTACTTC
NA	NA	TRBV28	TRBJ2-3	CASKGTPDTQYF	TGTGCCAGCAAGGGTACCCCAGATACGCAGTATTTT
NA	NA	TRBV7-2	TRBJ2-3	CASSLATGDTQYF	TGTGCCAGCAGCTTAGCGACCGGAGATACGCAGTATTTT
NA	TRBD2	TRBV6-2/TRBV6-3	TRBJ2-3	CASSYSPSGRSTDTQYF	TGTGCCAGCAGTTACTCGCCTAGCGGGAGGAGCACAGATACGCAGTATTTT
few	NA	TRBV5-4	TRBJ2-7	CASSLTGTYEQYF	TGTGCCAGCAGCTTGACTGGAACCTACGAGCAGTACTTC
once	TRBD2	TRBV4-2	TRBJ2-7	CASSQISGGPYEQYF	TGTGCCAGCAGCCAAATCTCGGGAGGGCCTTACGAGCAGTACTTC
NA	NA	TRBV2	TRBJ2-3	CASRVTGGADTQYF	TGTGCCAGCAGGGTGACAGGTGGCGCAGATACGCAGTATTTT
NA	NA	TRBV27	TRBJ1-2	CASSFGWGAGYTF	TGTGCCAGCAGTTTCGGGTGGGGGGCTGGCTACACCTTC
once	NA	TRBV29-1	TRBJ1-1	CSGALTGRGEAFF	TGCAGCGGCGCGCTAACCGGGCGCGGTGAAGCTTTCTTT
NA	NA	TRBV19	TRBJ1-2	CATGPGYTF	TGTGCCACCGGACCTGGCTACACCTTC
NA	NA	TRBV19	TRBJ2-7	CASSGTPPYEQYF	TGTGCCAGTAGTGGGACTCCCCCCTACGAGCAGTACTTC
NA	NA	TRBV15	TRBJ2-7	CATSRDKGASYEQYF	TGTGCCACCAGCAGAGATAAAGGGGCCTCCTACGAGCAGTACTTC
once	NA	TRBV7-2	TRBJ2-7	CASTSQSLSYEQYF	TGTGCCAGCACCTCCCAGTCCCTTTCCTACGAGCAGTACTTC
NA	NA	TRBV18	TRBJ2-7	CASSSRQSGALYEQYF	TGTGCCAGCTCATCCCGCCAGAGTGGGGCCCTCTACGAGCAGTACTTC
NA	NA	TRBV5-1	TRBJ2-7	CASRGFAYEQYF	TGCGCCAGCAGGGGCTTTGCCTACGAGCAGTACTTC
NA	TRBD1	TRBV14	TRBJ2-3	CASSHRDRVTDTQYF	TGTGCCAGCAGCCACCGGGACAGGGTCACAGATACGCAGTATTTT
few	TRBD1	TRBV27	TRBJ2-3	CASSPRQGLGEGTDTQYF	TGTGCCAGCAGTCCCCGACAGGGGCTGGGGGAGGGCACAGATACGCAGTATTTT
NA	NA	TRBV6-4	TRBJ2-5	CASSDWGNGETQYF	TGTGCCAGCAGTGACTGGGGGAATGGAGAGACCCAGTACTTC
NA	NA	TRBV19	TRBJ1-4	CASSPPRGGRTNEKLFF	TGTGCCAGTAGTCCCCCACGAGGGGGTAGAACTAATGAAAAACTGTTTTTT
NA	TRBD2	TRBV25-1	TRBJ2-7	CASSKGAGASYEQYF	TGTGCCAGCAGTAAAGGAGCGGGAGCCTCCTACGAGCAGTACTTC
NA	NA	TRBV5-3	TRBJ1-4	CARSPSTGMVEKLFF	TGTGCCAGAAGCCCCTCTACAGGGATGGTCGAAAAACTGTTTTTT
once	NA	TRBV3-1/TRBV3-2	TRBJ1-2	CASSQVQGGGYGYTF	TGTGCCAGCAGCCAAGTACAGGGCGGGGGCTATGGCTACACCTTC
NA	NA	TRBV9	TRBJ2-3	CASNLLGAGSVDTQYF	TGTGCCAGCAACCTTCTCGGTGCGGGATCTGTAGATACGCAGTATTTT
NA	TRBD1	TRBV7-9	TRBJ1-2	CASSLVGGPYGYTF	TGTGCCAGCAGCTTAGTAGGGGGCCCCTATGGCTACACCTTC
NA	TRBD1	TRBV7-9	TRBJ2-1	CASSLKSDRYNEQFF	TGTGCCAGCAGCCTCAAATCGGACAGGTACAATGAGCAGTTCTTC
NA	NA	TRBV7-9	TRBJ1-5	CASSLGADGHQPQHF	TGTGCCAGCAGCTTGGGGGCGGATGGCCATCAGCCCCAGCATTTT
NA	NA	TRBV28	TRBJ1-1	CASRKGAAEAFF	TGTGCCAGCAGGAAAGGGGCGGCTGAAGCTTTCTTT
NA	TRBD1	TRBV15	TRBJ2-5	CATSRPGQGRETQYF	TGTGCCACCAGCAGACCGGGACAGGGAAGGGAGACCCAGTACTTC
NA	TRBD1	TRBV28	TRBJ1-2	CASSTSGTGGSGYTF	TGTGCCAGCAGTACCTCCGGGACAGGGGGATCCGGCTACACCTTC
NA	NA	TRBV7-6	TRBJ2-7	CASSPGGEQYF	TGTGCCAGCAGCCCCGGCGGTGAGCAGTACTTC
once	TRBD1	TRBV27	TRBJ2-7	CASSFGTGGIYEQYF	TGTGCCAGCAGTTTTGGGACAGGGGGAATTTACGAGCAGTACTTC
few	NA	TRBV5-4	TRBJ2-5	CASSLAGGKRSETQYF	TGTGCCAGCAGCTTGGCCGGCGGTAAGCGGTCAGAGACCCAGTACTTC
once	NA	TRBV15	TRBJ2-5	CATSRRGGRETQYF	TGTGCCACCAGCAGGAGGGGGGGCCGGGAGACCCAGTACTTC
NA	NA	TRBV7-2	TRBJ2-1	CASSPPHGGTRYNEQFF	TGTGCCAGCAGCCCGCCCCACGGCGGGACCCGTTACAATGAGCAGTTCTTC
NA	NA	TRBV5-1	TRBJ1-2	CASSLGTDYGYTF	TGCGCCAGCAGCTTGGGGACAGACTATGGCTACACCTTC
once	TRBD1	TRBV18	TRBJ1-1	CASSLDRAYSEAFF	TGTGCCAGCTCCCTCGACAGGGCCTATTCTGAAGCTTTCTTT
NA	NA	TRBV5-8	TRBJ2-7	CASSAGSGPEGEQYF	TGTGCCAGCAGCGCTGGTAGCGGCCCGGAGGGGGAGCAGTACTTC
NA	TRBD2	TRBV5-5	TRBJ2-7	CASSLAGEGEQYF	TGTGCCAGCAGCTTGGCGGGGGAGGGGGAGCAGTACTTC
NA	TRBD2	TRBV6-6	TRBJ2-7	CASSPSPWDYPRSSYEQYF	TGTGCCAGCAGTCCTTCGCCGTGGGACTATCCTAGGAGCTCCTACGAGCAGTACTTC
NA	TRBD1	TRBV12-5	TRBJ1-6	CASGLVGGQFKSPLHF	TGTGCTAGTGGTTTGGTAGGGGGACAGTTTAAATCACCCCTCCACTTT
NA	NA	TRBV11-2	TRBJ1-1	CASSLDLTEAFF	TGTGCCAGCAGCTTAGATCTAACTGAAGCTTTCTTT
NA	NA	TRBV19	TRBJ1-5	CASSRPDQPQHF	TGTGCCAGTAGCAGACCCGATCAGCCCCAGCATTTT
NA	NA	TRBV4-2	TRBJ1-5	CASSQRLTVSNQPQHF	TGTGCCAGCAGCCAACGTTTAACAGTTAGCAATCAGCCCCAGCATTTT
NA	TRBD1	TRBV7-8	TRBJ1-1	CASSNRDRVNTEAFF	TGTGCCAGCAGCAACCGGGACAGGGTGAACACTGAAGCTTTCTTT
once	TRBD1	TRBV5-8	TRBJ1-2	CASSFQGANYGYTF	TGTGCCAGCAGTTTTCAGGGGGCTAACTATGGCTACACCTTC